The present TCR beta chain was sequenced within a study of blood T cell repertoires in COVID-19. Background on the study: Both acute and convalescent COVID-19 samples were obtained from the United States, Italy and Spain.

V was clipped by 0 bases and J by 5 bases, with 17 bases between them. Germline CDR1 SGHTA, CDR2 FQGNSA. This CDR3 has 16 amino acids. Assay: immunoSEQ multiplex PCR; the TCRdb copy retains only in-frame clones and omits some. The sample records 70,000 or so clones, around 82% being singletons. Sequencing was done on a sample of peripheral blood. The chain carries TRBV7-2 and TRBJ2-7; weak D call: TRBD2 (7 bases). This sequence was found in a human donor in a cohort sampled during active COVID-19. This chain's CDR3 is CASSLAGGTNRDEQYF. DNA of the CDR3: TGTGCCAGCAGCTTAGCGGGGGGGACCAACAGGGACGAGCAGTACTTC.